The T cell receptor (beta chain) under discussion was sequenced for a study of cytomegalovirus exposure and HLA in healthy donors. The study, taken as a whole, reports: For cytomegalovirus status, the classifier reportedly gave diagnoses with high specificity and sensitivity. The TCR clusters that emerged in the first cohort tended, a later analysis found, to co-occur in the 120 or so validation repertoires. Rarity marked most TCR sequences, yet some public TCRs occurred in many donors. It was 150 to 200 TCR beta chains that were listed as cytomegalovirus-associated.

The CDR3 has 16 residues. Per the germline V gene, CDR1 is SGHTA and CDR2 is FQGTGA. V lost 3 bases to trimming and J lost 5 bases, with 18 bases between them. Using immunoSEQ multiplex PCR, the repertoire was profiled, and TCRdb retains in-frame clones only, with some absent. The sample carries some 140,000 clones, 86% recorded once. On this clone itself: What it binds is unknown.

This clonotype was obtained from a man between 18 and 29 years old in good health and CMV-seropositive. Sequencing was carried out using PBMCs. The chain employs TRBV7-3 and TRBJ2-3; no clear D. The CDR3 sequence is CASSFKVDMQQDTQYF. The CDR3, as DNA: TGTGCCAGCAGCTTTAAGGTCGACATGCAGCAAGATACGCAGTATTTT.